The 3 T cell receptor beta chains given below trace back to one sample, sequenced in a study of T cell responses to AZD1222 COVID-19 vaccine. Some clones are missing from TCRdb's copy, which holds only in-frame ones; the method was immunoSEQ multiplex PCR. The sample includes just under 95,000 clones, over 75% seen only once; the top ten take 10% to 13%. The sample consisted of peripheral blood, taken on day 0 of AZD1222 vaccination. These receptor sequences come from an adult in good health.

The V and J genes are TRBV19 and TRBJ1-2, with a weak D call TRBD1 (5 bases). V was trimmed by 1 base and J by 2 bases, leaving 20 bases between them. Germline CDR1 and CDR2: LNHDA and SQIVND (reference sequence). The CDR3 extends over 18 amino acids. CDR3 residues: CASSIGRFAGTGNYGYTF. The CDR3 nucleotides read TGTGCCAGTAGTATAGGGAGGTTCGCAGGGACTGGAAACTATGGCTACACCTTC.

The chain recombines TRBV28 with TRBJ1-6; perhaps TRBD1 as D (6 bases). Looked up from germline, CDR1 is MDHEN and CDR2 is SYDVKM. The CDR3 runs to 15 residues. Deletions cut 2 bases from V and 14 bases from J, with 19 bases between. This CDR3 reads CASSLVGGEKGALHF. The CDR3 DNA reads as TGTGCCAGCAGTTTAGTCGGGGGCGAGAAAGGGGCCCTCCACTTT.

The rearrangement uses TRBV28 and TRBJ2-2; D perhaps matches TRBD2 (6 bases). V lost 2 bases to trimming and J lost 4 bases, with 11 bases between them. CDR1 is MDHEN, CDR2 SYDVKM, per germline. CDR3 length: 15 amino acids. This CDR3 reads CASSLGGASTGELFF. The CDR3 coding sequence is TGTGCCAGCAGTTTAGGAGGGGCTAGCACCGGGGAGCTGTTTTTT.